What follows describes a single T cell receptor (beta chain). Its binding antigen is unknown. No qualities accompany the bases; no much larger clone lies one base away. This sample is drawn from a study of Ad26.COV2.S vaccination and SARS-CoV-2 variants (dated by TCRdb to the early 2020s). Turning to the overall study: Donors in the vaccine arm were drawn from COV1001, a phase I-IIa trial of Ad26.COV2.S in healthy adults that was multicentre, randomized, double-blind and placebo-controlled. Trial participants were randomized into five groups of five, in which low-dose or high-dose Ad26.COV2.S was given once or twice, or placebo was given on both occasions. The TCR-sequenced set comprised around 30 samples: around 20 Ad26.COV2.S vaccine recipients, 5 placebo recipients and 8 SARS-CoV-2 convalescent individuals. Blinding of investigators to trial group allocation was maintained during experiments and outcome assessment. TCRbeta repertoire sequencing was used to assess the specificity and breadth of SARS-CoV-2-reactive T cell receptors after Ad26.COV2.S vaccination. Dosing of Ad26.COV2.S was intramuscular, at either 5x10^10 or 1x10^11 viral particles, delivered as one shot or as two shots spaced 56 days apart.

The investigation overall reported the following: The authors noted that total T cell responses may have been underestimated by the TCR breadth and depth analyses. Non-spike TCR breadth was comparable between vaccine and placebo recipients, consistent with the vaccine containing only spike. Higher spike-specific TCR breadth was observed in Ad26.COV2.S recipients than in placebo recipients (P = 0.0014). After vaccination, spike-specific CD8+ and CD4+ T cell responses were reported to show substantial breadth. The study was not powered for comparison of responses between vaccine doses or regimens.

The germline V gene supplies CDR1 SGHNT and CDR2 YENEEA. V was cut back by 3 bases and J by 7 bases, leaving a gap of 7 bases between them. From the cysteine through the phenylalanine, the CDR3 covers 12 amino acids. The CDR3 DNA has 36 bases and is translated from base 1. The label giving this sample's treatment or condition can be read as: approximately 18 received Ad26.COV2.S at low or high dose, single or two shots; about five received placebo; per-sample allocation not given. Repertoires of vaccine and placebo recipients were sequenced from samples collected on day 63 after the first injection. In Cohort 1b, roughly 25 adults aged 18-55 years were enrolled at a single site in Boston, USA, between 29 July and 7 August 2020. Ad26.COV2.S was a replication-incompetent adenovirus type 26 vector that expressed a prefusion-stabilized SARS-CoV-2 spike protein derived from the original Wuhan strain.

The immunoSEQ Assay was used to sequence TCRbeta CDR3 regions. After extraction, genomic DNA underwent amplification by bias-controlled multiplex PCR, followed by high-throughput sequencing. Per the original workflow: To quantify the absolute abundance of each unique TCRbeta CDR3 region, sequences were collapsed and filtered. T cell fraction was estimated by normalizing TCRbeta template counts to usable DNA, which was measured by amplifying reference genes present in all nucleated cells. Repertoire TCRs were annotated as SARS-CoV-2-specific by exact matching of V gene, CDR3 amino acid sequence and J gene to a known reactive TCR set. MIRA supplied the reference SARS-CoV-2 TCR set, which was filtered for enrichment in COVID-19-positive ImmuneCODE repertoires so that public or cross-reactive TCRs were removed. Using the MIRA antigens, annotated TCRs were further analysed by specific ORF or by position within an ORF. Breadth was defined as the number of annotated unique rearrangements divided by the total number of unique productive rearrangements, and depth was defined as the summed frequency of the annotated unique rearrangements. Two-sided Wilcoxon rank-sum tests were applied when comparing TCR breadth between groups. TCRdb obtained this table from immuneACCESS and retained in-frame rearrangements with V and J assigned. These tables miss some clones; where compared with another copy, unresolved V genes account for less than half of the shortfall, and the remainder is unexplained. The DNA gave D and trimming, while V, J and clone size come from that table. Across this sample there are about 400,000 clones, with around 89% seen only once. The ten top clones hold 3.6% of the sample.

Here the sequenced sample was peripheral blood, taken in a trial of Ad26.COV2.S vaccine versus placebo. This clonotype was obtained from a person between 18 and 59 years old who received the Ad26.COV2.S COVID-19 vaccine or a placebo. The chain is encoded by TRBV11-3 joined to TRBJ1-5, with no D gene named confidently. In nucleotides, the sequence is TGTGCCAGCAGCTTGCGAATCCAGCCCCAGCATTTT. It encodes CASSLRIQPQHF. With the portions outside the CDR3 filled from the reference TRBV11-3 and TRBJ1-5 genes, the complete variable region becomes EAGVVQSPRYKIIEKKQPVAFWCNPISGHNTLYWYLQNLGQGPELLIRYENEEAVDDSQLPKDRFSAERLKGVDSTLKIQPAELGDSAVYLCASSLRIQPQHFGDGTRLSIL.